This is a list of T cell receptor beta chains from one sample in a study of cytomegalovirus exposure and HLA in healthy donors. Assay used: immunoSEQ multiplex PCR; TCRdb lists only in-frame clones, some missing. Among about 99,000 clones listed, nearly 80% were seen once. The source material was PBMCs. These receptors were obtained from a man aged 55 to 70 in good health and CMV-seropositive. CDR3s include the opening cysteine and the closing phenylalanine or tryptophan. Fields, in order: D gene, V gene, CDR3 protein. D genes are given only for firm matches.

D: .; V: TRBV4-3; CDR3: CASSPGTRVSSYNEQFF
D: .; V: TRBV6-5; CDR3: CASSRQEPTNEKLFF
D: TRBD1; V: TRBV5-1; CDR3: CASRQTGTGGSPLHF
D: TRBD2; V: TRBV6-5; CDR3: CASSWTSGGQETQYF
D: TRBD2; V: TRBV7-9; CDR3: CASSGWTSGGAETQYF
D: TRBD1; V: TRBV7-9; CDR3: CSSSLIQGTGKNYGYTF
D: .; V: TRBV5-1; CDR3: CASSFDNGRYNEQFF
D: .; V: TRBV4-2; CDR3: CASSQDGLGGREKLFF
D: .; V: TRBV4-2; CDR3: CASSQSVDYGYTF
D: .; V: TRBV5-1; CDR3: CASSSGAPNTEAFF
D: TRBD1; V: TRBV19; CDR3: CASSSSGGLGNEQFF
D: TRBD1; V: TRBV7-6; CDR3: CASSLIQGAGEKLFF
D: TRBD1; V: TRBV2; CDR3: CASSEQGGKDTQYF
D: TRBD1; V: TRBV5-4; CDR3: CASSSTGGAGNEQFF
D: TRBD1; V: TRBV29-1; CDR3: CSVVPQGLGEKLFF
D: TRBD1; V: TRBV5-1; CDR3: CASSPRPGGSSNQPQHF
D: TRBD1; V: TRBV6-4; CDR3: CASSDGTGSTDTQYF
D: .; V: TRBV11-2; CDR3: CASSSPAGPMNTGELFF
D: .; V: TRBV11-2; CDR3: CASSFYNTGELFF
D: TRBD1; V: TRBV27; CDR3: CASSARGGFYNSPLHF
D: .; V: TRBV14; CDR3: CARGLGGKTAGIPLHF
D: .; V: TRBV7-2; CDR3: CASSLDTTNEKLFF
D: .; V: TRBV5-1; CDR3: CASSLKGAGTEAFF
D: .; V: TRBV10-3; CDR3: CAITEGDTQYF
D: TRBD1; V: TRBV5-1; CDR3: CASSLDGQGKDTQYF
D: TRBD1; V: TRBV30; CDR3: CAWGTGSQPQHF
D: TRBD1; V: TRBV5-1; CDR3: CASWPGTGDSPLHF
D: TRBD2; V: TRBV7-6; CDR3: CASSSTAGGKEQYF
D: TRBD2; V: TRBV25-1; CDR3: CASSVTSGGPRETQYF
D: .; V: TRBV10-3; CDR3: CAIDRGNTGELFF
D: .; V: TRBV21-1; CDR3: CASRLCGGEETQYF
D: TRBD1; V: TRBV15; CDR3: CATSRPGQGVGYEQYF
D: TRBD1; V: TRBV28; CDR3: CAATSGTGATEQYF
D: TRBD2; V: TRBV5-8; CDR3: CASSLARLAKSSYEQYF
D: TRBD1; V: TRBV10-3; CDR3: CAIGSGQDGQPQHF
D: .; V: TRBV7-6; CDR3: CASSLRDSGAEAFF
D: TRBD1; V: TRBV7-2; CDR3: CASSSRDRDSYEQYF
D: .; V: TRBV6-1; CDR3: CASSNARLNTEAFF
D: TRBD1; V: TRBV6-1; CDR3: CASRVMGQIYGYTF
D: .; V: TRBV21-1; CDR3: CASSMTGGVYGYTF
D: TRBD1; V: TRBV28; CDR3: CASSSTSRDRAANYGYTF